The 10 T cell receptor beta chains presented below share a single source sample, sequenced in a study of blood T cell repertoires in COVID-19 (dated by TCRdb to the early 2020s). The library was prepared using the immunoSEQ multiplex PCR assay. The table comes from immuneACCESS by way of TCRdb, which keeps in-frame sequences with V and J called. Part of the clones is missing from these tables; in studies checked, under half for an unresolved V gene and the rest for unknown reasons. The sample table contains 25,000 to 35,000 clones; only one count was recorded for under 85% of them. The ten largest clonotypes hold about 39% of the sample. Sample: peripheral blood. Source of these receptors: a woman of 80 years or more with acute or convalescent COVID-19.

The V and J genes are TRBV7-9 and TRBJ2-3; D not certain. Deletions cut 1 base from V and 0 bases from J, with 5 bases between. This CDR3 spans 14 amino acids. Per germline, CDR1 SEHNR and CDR2 FQNEAQ (reference sequence). CDR3 residues: CASSLVMSTDTQYF. The CDR3 DNA reads TGTGCCAGCAGCTTAGTTATGAGCACAGATACGCAGTATTTT.

This chain links TRBV9 with TRBJ1-1; the match to TRBD1 covers 7 bases. The CDR3 spans 15 residues. The junction had 7 bases not matched to a gene; V was cut back by 0 bases and J by 5 bases. Germline lookup yields CDR1 SGDLS and CDR2 YYNGEE. CDR3 sequence reads: CASSVVKGAGTEAFF. In nucleotides, the CDR3 is TGTGCCAGCAGCGTAGTCAAGGGGGCAGGAACTGAAGCTTTCTTT.

The rearrangement joins TRBV24-1 to TRBJ2-1; TRBD2 aligns across 7 bases. This CDR3 has 14 amino acids. The germline gives CDR1 KGHDR, CDR2 SFDVKD. Germline trimming cut 3 bases from V and 7 bases from J; bases unmatched to any gene: 5. The CDR3 reads CATSDKRESNEQFF. The CDR3 DNA sequence: TGTGCCACCAGTGATAAGCGGGAATCTAATGAGCAGTTCTTC.

The J gene is TRBJ2-2, the V gene TRBV18, with 11 bases identical to TRBD2. The CDR3 covers 16 residues. Per germline, CDR1 KGHSH and CDR2 LQKENI. V was clipped by 6 bases and J by 4 bases; unmatched bases: 7. The CDR3: CASSTSGSRGTGELFF. CDR3 DNA sequence: TGTGCCAGCTCTACTAGCGGGAGCCGTGGCACCGGGGAGCTGTTTTTT.

The chain is built from TRBV29-1 and TRBJ2-2; 11 bases line up with TRBD1. The germline CDR1 and CDR2 sequences are SQVTM and ANQGSEA. CDR3 length: 16 residues. Losses at the gene ends were 4 bases for V and 0 bases for J; bases not matched to a gene: 4. The CDR3 loop is CSVGRTGGTNTGELFF. The DNA of the CDR3 is TGCAGCGTTGGCCGGACAGGGGGCACGAACACCGGGGAGCTGTTTTTT.

This clone was found once. This rearrangement joins TRBV10-1 to TRBJ1-2; 10 bases match TRBD1. V gave up 6 bases and J gave up 8 bases; unmatched junction bases: 9. Germline V lookup: CDR1 WNHNN, CDR2 SYGVQD (reference sequence). The CDR3 runs to 14 residues. CDR3 loop: CASSPGQGTGGYTF. The CDR3 DNA reads as TGCGCCAGCAGCCCGGGACAGGGGACAGGGGGCTACACCTTC.

The sample holds one count of this clone. V and J are TRBV5-1 and TRBJ2-3, with D hard to call. Trimming cost V 0 bases and J 5 bases, with 13 bases left between them. Germline CDR1 is SGHRS and CDR2 is YFSETQ. The CDR3 runs 15 residues. The CDR3, as DNA: TGCGCCAGCAGCTTGGAGGTTAGCACGAGAGATACGCAGTATTTT. As protein: CASSLEVSTRDTQYF.

The V and J genes are TRBV1 and TRBJ2-1; TRBD2, the table's D call, was not compared with the DNA. TRBV1 is termed a pseudogene. This CDR3 has 19 amino acids. The CDR3 spells CTSSQDRPPEREESNEQFF. In DNA form, the CDR3 reads TGCACCAGCAGCCAAGATCGGCCCCCAGAGCGGGAGGAAAGTAATGAGCAGTTCTTC.

This chain connects TRBV24-1 to TRBJ1-1; perhaps TRBD1 as D (5 bases). The CDR3 runs to 13 residues. The V and J ends lost 4 bases and 5 bases respectively, with 10 bases between them. CDR1 and CDR2 from the germline V gene are KGHDR and SFDVKD. The CDR3: CATSDQGRTEAFF. The DNA of the CDR3 is TGTGCCACCAGTGACCAGGGAAGGACTGAAGCTTTCTTT.

This clone was observed a single time. The rearrangement joins TRBV18 to TRBJ1-3; D possibly corresponds to TRBD1 (5 bases). Trimming removed 4 bases at V and 1 base at J, with 8 bases between. This CDR3 comprises 14 residues. The germline V gene encodes CDR1 KGHSH and CDR2 LQKENI. For the CDR3, the DNA is TGTGCCAGCTCACAGCGGGGGTCTGGAAACACCATATATTTT. Residues: CASSQRGSGNTIYF.